Listed below are T cell receptor beta chains from one sample, sequenced in a study of cytomegalovirus exposure and HLA in healthy donors. Measured with immunoSEQ multiplex PCR; TCRdb has only the in-frame clones, and not every one. The table lists just over 65,000 clones, 70% to 90% of them singletons, with about 6.5% in the top ten. Sequencing used PBMCs. The receptors shown here come from a human donor in good health. The CDR3 runs from the conserved cysteine through the conserved F or W. A D gene is named only where the DNA matches it firmly. Expanded clones get a size class; other rows say once, few or many, or leave the size out.

j_gene	abundance	d_gene	v_gene	CDR3nt	CDR3aa
TRBJ2-4	-	-	TRBV10-3	TGTGCCATCAGTGGAGGGGAGGTTCAGTACTTC	CAISGGEVQYF
TRBJ2-3	few	TRBD2	TRBV5-8	TGTGCCAGCAGCTTTGCCGGGGGGGCCTTGGCAGATACGCAGTATTTT	CASSFAGGALADTQYF
TRBJ1-4	-	-	TRBV6-1	TGTGCCAGCAGTGAAGCGTCCTTGGCTACTAATGAAAAACTGTTTTTT	CASSEASLATNEKLFF
TRBJ2-7	few	-	TRBV7-9	TGTGCCAGCAGCTTACAGTCCTACGAGCAGTACTTC	CASSLQSYEQYF
TRBJ2-5	few	TRBD1	TRBV11-2	TGTGCCAGCACCAAGGCCCCGGGACAGGGGGCAGGAGAGACCCAGTACTTC	CASTKAPGQGAGETQYF
TRBJ2-7	-	-	TRBV29-1	TGCAGCGTGGAGATTACAGGATTCGAGCAGTACTTC	CSVEITGFEQYF
TRBJ1-1	-	-	TRBV10-1	TGCGCCAGCAGTGAACAGGTGAACACTGAAGCTTTCTTT	CASSEQVNTEAFF
TRBJ1-5	-	-	TRBV19	TGTGCCAGTAGGGGTCCAGGGCAGGGCTTTCAGCCCCAGCATTTT	CASRGPGQGFQPQHF
TRBJ1-2	-	-	TRBV30	TGTGCCTGGAGGAGGGGACAATCCTATGGCTACACCTTC	CAWRRGQSYGYTF
TRBJ1-1	few	-	TRBV6-5	TGTGCCAGCAGTTACTCGACGGGAATGACTTTCTTT	CASSYSTGMTFF
TRBJ2-7	-	-	TRBV5-6	TGTGCCAGCAGCTTCCTGACCCGGCGGGACTACGAGCAGTACTTC	CASSFLTRRDYEQYF
TRBJ2-2	-	TRBD2	TRBV7-8	TGTGCCAGCAGCTCTAGCGGGGGGGACACCGGGGAGCTGTTTTTT	CASSSSGGDTGELFF
TRBJ1-2	-	-	TRBV19	TGTGCCAGTAGTATAGACCTGGGTTATTCGAGGGATGACTATGGCTACACCTTC	CASSIDLGYSRDDYGYTF
TRBJ2-2	-	TRBD1	TRBV27	TGTGCCAGCAGTCCCGGGACAGGTCTTGTTACCGGGGAGCTGTTTTTT	CASSPGTGLVTGELFF
TRBJ2-3	-	TRBD2	TRBV7-3	TGTGCCAGCAGCTTAAAGGCTAGCGGGGTGGAAGCAGATACGCAGTATTTT	CASSLKASGVEADTQYF
TRBJ2-7	-	TRBD2	TRBV27	TGTGCCAGCTGGCCTAGCGGGGGGCGGTACGAGCAGTACTTC	CASWPSGGRYEQYF
TRBJ2-3	-	TRBD1	TRBV5-4	TGTGCCAGCAGCCTACAGGGGACAGATACGCAGTATTTT	CASSLQGTDTQYF
TRBJ2-2	few	TRBD2	TRBV29-1	TGCAGCGCCCAAGGACTAGCTGGCACCGGGGAGCTGTTTTTT	CSAQGLAGTGELFF
TRBJ2-5	-	-	TRBV25-1	TGTGCCAGCGCCCGCGTGGGGCCTCGGCGAGAGACCCAGTACTTC	CASARVGPRRETQYF
TRBJ2-2	-	TRBD2	TRBV28	TGTGCCAGCAGTTCCGGCGGGGGGCGTACCGGGGAGCTGTTTTTT	CASSSGGGRTGELFF
TRBJ2-7	few	-	TRBV6-5	TGTGCCAGCAGTTACCGACAGGCCTACGAGCAGTACTTC	CASSYRQAYEQYF
TRBJ1-1	once	-	TRBV6-1	TGTGCCAGCAGTGACGCCCGTAGGGGCACTGAAGCTTTCTTT	CASSDARRGTEAFF
TRBJ2-1	-	TRBD2	TRBV19	TGTGCCAGTAGTATAAGGGGACTAGCGGAGTACAATGAGCAGTTCTTC	CASSIRGLAEYNEQFF
TRBJ2-3	-	TRBD2	TRBV7-2	TGTGCCAGCAGCTTAGGCGGAAGCGGGGGGCCCACAGATACGCAGTATTTT	CASSLGGSGGPTDTQYF
TRBJ2-2	-	TRBD2	TRBV9	TGTGCCAGCAGCTTGCCGGGGACTAGCGACACCGGGGAGCTGTTTTTT	CASSLPGTSDTGELFF
TRBJ1-6	-	TRBD1	TRBV4-3	TGCGCCAGCAGCCGAGAACAGGGGAGTAATTCACCCCTCCACTTT	CASSREQGSNSPLHF
TRBJ1-4	-	-	TRBV2	TGTGCCAGCAGTGAAGGTACAGGTGGTGGGAATGAAAAACTGTTTTTT	CASSEGTGGGNEKLFF
TRBJ1-4	-	TRBD1	TRBV18	TGTGCCAGCTCACCGGACAGGGGGCCTAATGAAAAACTGTTTTTT	CASSPDRGPNEKLFF
TRBJ2-1	-	TRBD1	TRBV6-6	TGTGCCAGCAGTTACGGGGCGACAGGGGGCCGGGATGAGCAGTTCTTC	CASSYGATGGRDEQFF
TRBJ1-4	-	-	TRBV9	TGTGCCAGCAGCGTAGGCCCCAGGGAAAAACTGTTTTTT	CASSVGPREKLFF
TRBJ1-1	-	-	TRBV19	TGTGCCACCTCGACCCTCGCTGGGAGCACTGAAGCTTTCTTT	CATSTLAGSTEAFF
TRBJ2-3	-	TRBD1	TRBV11-2	TGTGCCAGCAGCTCCTCGAAACAGGGGCGGTCGACAGATACGCAGTATTTT	CASSSSKQGRSTDTQYF
TRBJ1-5	few	-	TRBV7-6	TGTGCCAGCAGCCTGGGGGGGGACCCGCGCAATCAGCCCCAGCATTTT	CASSLGGDPRNQPQHF
TRBJ1-5	few	-	TRBV5-3	TGTGCCAGAAGCCACAGCTGGGGGGAGAGCAATCAGCCCCAGCATTTT	CARSHSWGESNQPQHF
TRBJ2-1	-	TRBD1	TRBV7-9	TGTTCCAGCAGCACCAACAGGGGTCTCGACTACAATGAGCAGTTCTTC	CSSSTNRGLDYNEQFF
TRBJ1-6	-	TRBD1	TRBV7-2	TGTGCCAGCAGCCCGCCACAGGGGGACGGTTCACCCCTCCACTTT	CASSPPQGDGSPLHF
TRBJ1-5	-	-	TRBV29-1	TGCAGCGTTGGCTGGCAGGGGAAAGATCAGCCCCAGCATTTT	CSVGWQGKDQPQHF
TRBJ2-7	-	-	TRBV6-6	TGTGCCAGCAGTTACCAGCTTCGGGACATTCCCTACGAGCAGTACTTC	CASSYQLRDIPYEQYF
TRBJ1-1	-	-	TRBV7-9	TGTGCCAGCAGCTTAGTCGAGGGGAACACTGAAGCTTTCTTT	CASSLVEGNTEAFF
TRBJ2-7	-	-	TRBV7-3	TGTGCCAGCAGCTTAGGGGTGGGGCGGAAAGCTTCCTACGAGCAGTACTTC	CASSLGVGRKASYEQYF
TRBJ1-2	-	TRBD1	TRBV5-4	TGTGCCAGCAGCTTCTTGGACAGGGGGACCTATGGCTACACCTTC	CASSFLDRGTYGYTF
TRBJ1-1	few	-	TRBV9	TGTGCCAGCAGCGTAGCCGGGAACACTGAAGCTTTCTTT	CASSVAGNTEAFF
TRBJ2-2	-	-	TRBV27	TGTGCCAGCAGTTTCCCAACCGGGGAGCTGTTTTTT	CASSFPTGELFF
TRBJ2-7	-	-	TRBV15	TGTGCCACCAGCAGAGATCTCACCTACGAGCAGTACTTC	CATSRDLTYEQYF
TRBJ2-3	once	-	TRBV5-8	TGTGCCAGCAGCTTGCAGGGTCCCAACACAGATACGCAGTATTTT	CASSLQGPNTDTQYF